The sequence of this T cell receptor beta chain was determined in a study of T cell responses to AZD1222 COVID-19 vaccine. This clone was picked up one time. The antigen is undetermined. Sequencing was performed with immunoSEQ multiplex PCR; in TCRdb, only in-frame clones are kept and a portion is missing. The table includes about 140,000 clones, roughly 92% detected once. Whole-study results and caveats: Reports indicate that nearly half of spike-specific TCRs are directed at unmutated variant regions.

The receptor comes from an adult in good health. The source material was peripheral blood, sampled on day 0 of AZD1222 vaccination.

For the CDR3, the DNA is TGTGCCAGCAGCGCCTCCCGTGGGGGATCGCTCGAGCAGTACTTC. It is translated as CASSASRGGSLEQYF. This sequence joins TRBV13 and TRBJ2-7; D possibly matches TRBD1 or TRBD2 (5 bases each). The CDR3 sequence is 15 residues long. Trimming pared 5 bases from V and 6 bases from J, leaving 20 bases between. The germline V gene has CDR1 PRHDT and CDR2 FYEKMQ (reference sequence).